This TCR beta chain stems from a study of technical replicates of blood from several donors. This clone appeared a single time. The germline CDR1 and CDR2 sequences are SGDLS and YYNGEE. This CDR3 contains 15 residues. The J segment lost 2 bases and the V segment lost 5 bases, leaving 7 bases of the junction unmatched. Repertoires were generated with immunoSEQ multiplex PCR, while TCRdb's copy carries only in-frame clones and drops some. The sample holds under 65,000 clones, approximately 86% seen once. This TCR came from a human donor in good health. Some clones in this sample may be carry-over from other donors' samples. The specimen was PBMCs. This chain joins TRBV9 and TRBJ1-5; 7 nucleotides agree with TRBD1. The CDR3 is CASSPRGDRNQPQHF. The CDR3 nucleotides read TGTGCCAGCAGTCCCAGGGGGGACCGCAATCAGCCCCAGCATTTT. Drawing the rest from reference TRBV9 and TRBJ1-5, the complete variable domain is DSGVTQTPKHLITATGQRVTLRCSPRSGDLSVYWYQQSLDQGLQFLIQYYNGEERAKGNILERFSAQQFPDLHSELNLSSLELGDSALYFCASSPRGDRNQPQHFGDGTRLSIL.